The rows below give T cell receptor beta chains drawn from one sample of a study of human T cells and chemical hapten exposure. TCRdb processed the RACE reads anew with MiXCR; each CDR3 protein has one entry. The sample consists of about 54,000 distinct CDR3 sequences, 8.5% to 10% of them appearing once. The material was whole blood, obtained in connection with sensitization to the hapten diphenylcyclopropenone (DPC). Receptors were obtained from a woman aged 45 to 65 with alopecia areata. Some clones in this sample may be carry-over from other donors' samples. CDR3s include the opening cysteine and the closing phenylalanine or tryptophan. D genes are given only for firm matches. Clone size is shown for a subset of rows, as once, few, many or a class of expanded clone.

D gene	clone size	V gene	J gene	CDR3 protein	CDR3 DNA
TRBD2	.	TRBV10-3	TRBJ2-7	CAIRQGLGVDEQYF	TGTGCCATCAGACAGGGACTAGGGGTAGACGAGCAGTACTTC
TRBD2	few	TRBV12-3/TRBV12-4	TRBJ2-1	CASSGTSGYNEQFF	TGTGCCAGCTCCGGGACTAGCGGATACAATGAGCAGTTCTTC
.	.	TRBV19	TRBJ2-5	CASSINAGVSAETQYF	TGTGCCAGTAGTATAAATGCCGGCGTTAGCGCGGAGACCCAGTACTTC
.	.	TRBV7-2	TRBJ1-6	CASRSPIYNSPLHF	TGTGCCAGCAGGTCACCCATCTATAATTCACCCCTCCACTTT
TRBD1	.	TRBV28	TRBJ1-1	CASSHVSFGQGSRTEAFF	TGTGCCAGCAGTCACGTTTCATTCGGACAGGGGAGTAGAACTGAAGCTTTCTTT
.	few	TRBV28	TRBJ2-5	CASREPNSRVAQYF	TGTGCCAGCAGGGAGCCAAACTCCCGGGTGGCCCAGTACTTC
TRBD1	.	TRBV12-3/TRBV12-4	TRBJ2-7	CASSFQTGTVNEQYF	TGTGCCAGCAGTTTCCAGACAGGGACGGTCAACGAGCAGTACTTC
.	.	TRBV29-1	TRBJ2-1	CSVASYNEQFF	TGCAGCGTTGCCAGCTACAATGAGCAGTTCTTC
TRBD1	many	TRBV3-1	TRBJ1-4	CASSHGRPGGEKLFF	TGTGCCAGCAGCCATGGAAGGCCAGGGGGAGAAAAACTGTTTTTT
TRBD2	many	TRBV7-8	TRBJ2-7	CASSPRTRLHEQYF	TGTGCCAGCAGCCCCCGGACTAGGCTCCACGAGCAGTACTTC
.	many	TRBV6-2/TRBV6-3	TRBJ1-5	CASSYSGHQPQHF	TGTGCCAGCAGTTACTCGGGGCATCAGCCCCAGCATTTT
TRBD1	.	TRBV18	TRBJ1-2	CASSPGQVEANYGYTF	TGTGCCAGCTCACCTGGACAGGTCGAAGCTAACTATGGCTACACCTTC
TRBD1	many	TRBV19	TRBJ1-5	CASSRDSLRLNSNQPQHF	TGTGCCAGTAGTCGGGACAGCCTTCGTCTTAATAGCAATCAGCCCCAGCATTTT
.	few	TRBV7-2	TRBJ2-1	CASSLESGNRHNEQFF	TGTGCCAGCAGCTTAGAATCAGGGAACCGACACAATGAGCAGTTCTTC
.	once	TRBV7-2	TRBJ2-6	CASSFTGSGANVLTF	TGTGCCAGCAGCTTTACAGGGTCTGGGGCCAACGTCCTGACTTTC
.	many	TRBV5-1	TRBJ1-1	CASSFSARAYTEAFF	TGCGCCAGCAGCTTTTCGGCCCGGGCCTACACTGAAGCTTTCTTT
.	many	TRBV6-2/TRBV6-3	TRBJ1-1	CASSGTEAFF	TGTGCCAGCAGCGGCACTGAAGCTTTCTTT
TRBD1	.	TRBV6-5	TRBJ2-7	CASSTPGQGSEQYF	TGTGCCAGCAGTACCCCAGGACAGGGCTCCGAGCAGTACTTC
TRBD1	.	TRBV7-9	TRBJ1-5	CASSRTGSTSGNQPQHF	TGTGCCAGCAGCCGGACAGGGAGTACGAGTGGCAATCAGCCCCAGCATTTT
.	many	TRBV11-2	TRBJ2-3	CASSEGGSTDTQYF	TGTGCCAGCAGCGAGGGTGGCTCCACAGATACGCAGTATTTT
.	few	TRBV4-3	TRBJ2-7	CASSQDMSYEQYF	TGCGCCAGCAGCCAAGATATGAGCTACGAGCAGTACTTC
.	.	TRBV12-3/TRBV12-4	TRBJ2-4	CASSSGTWASAKNIQYF	TGTGCCAGCAGTTCCGGGACCTGGGCTTCGGCCAAAAACATTCAGTACTTC
.	many	TRBV9	TRBJ2-3	CASSVGGTARTDTQYF	TGTGCCAGCAGCGTAGGGGGGACTGCACGCACAGATACGCAGTATTTT
.	many	TRBV18	TRBJ2-7	CASSPVRGDYEQYF	TGTGCCAGCTCACCCGTAAGGGGGGACTACGAGCAGTACTTC
.	.	TRBV2	TRBJ2-3	CASSRPRGRGGNTDTQYF	TGTGCCAGCAGCCGCCCCAGGGGCAGAGGTGGAAACACAGATACGCAGTATTTT
.	.	TRBV29-1	TRBJ2-7	CSVGSGASGTIGGEQYF	TGCAGCGTTGGCTCGGGTGCCAGCGGGACAATCGGCGGCGAGCAGTACTTC
TRBD1	few	TRBV6-6	TRBJ1-4	CASKPGQGPSGPNEKLFF	TGTGCCAGCAAGCCGGGACAGGGGCCTTCGGGGCCTAATGAAAAACTGTTTTTT
.	many	TRBV11-1	TRBJ1-1	CASSVVGTEAFF	TGTGCCAGCAGCGTTGTGGGGACTGAAGCTTTCTTT
.	many	TRBV2	TRBJ1-5	CASSDTGRSQPQHF	TGTGCCAGCAGTGACACCGGCCGGAGTCAGCCCCAGCATTTT
.	few	TRBV11-2	TRBJ2-3	CASSRGDTQYF	TGTGCCAGCAGCAGGGGGGATACGCAGTATTTT
.	few	TRBV3-1	TRBJ1-5	CASSPGGNQPQHF	TGTGCCAGCAGCCCTGGTGGCAATCAGCCCCAGCATTTT
.	.	TRBV20-1	TRBJ1-6	CSARDPAAGYNSPLHF	TGCAGTGCTAGAGATCCCGCGGCCGGTTACAATTCACCCCTCCACTTT
TRBD1	.	TRBV5-8	TRBJ2-7	CARGQGPYEQYF	TGTGCCAGGGGACAGGGCCCCTACGAGCAGTACTTC
.	many	TRBV5-1	TRBJ2-7	CASSRDGEPFEQYF	TGCGCCAGCAGCCGTGACGGGGAACCATTCGAGCAGTACTTC
TRBD2	many	TRBV20-1	TRBJ2-2	CSASRAGVGTGELFF	TGCAGTGCTAGTAGGGCGGGAGTAGGCACCGGGGAGCTGTTTTTT
.	many	TRBV7-2	TRBJ1-4	CASSFLGGGEKLFF	TGTGCCAGCAGCTTTCTGGGGGGAGGTGAAAAACTGTTTTTT
.	many	TRBV11-2	TRBJ2-2	CASSSFEGARDTGELFF	TGTGCCAGCAGCTCATTTGAAGGGGCGAGGGACACCGGGGAGCTGTTTTTT
TRBD2	many	TRBV6-4	TRBJ2-1	CASSAYAGVTEQFF	TGTGCCAGCAGCGCTTATGCGGGAGTTACTGAGCAGTTCTTC
.	.	TRBV11-3	TRBJ1-1	CAGGSSGSLFF	TGTGCCGGCGGTTCCTCTGGCTCACTCTTCTTT
TRBD1	few	TRBV7-2	TRBJ2-3	CASSPRQGAGDTQYF	TGTGCCAGCAGCCCTCGACAGGGGGCTGGGGATACGCAGTATTTT
TRBD2	few	TRBV7-2	TRBJ2-5	CASSPVPSGGLYQETQYF	TGTGCCAGCAGCCCGGTGCCTAGCGGGGGTCTGTACCAAGAGACCCAGTACTTC
TRBD1	.	TRBV6-4	TRBJ1-5	CASKGGDRDNGNQPQHF	TGTGCCAGCAAGGGTGGGGACAGGGATAATGGCAATCAGCCCCAGCATTTT